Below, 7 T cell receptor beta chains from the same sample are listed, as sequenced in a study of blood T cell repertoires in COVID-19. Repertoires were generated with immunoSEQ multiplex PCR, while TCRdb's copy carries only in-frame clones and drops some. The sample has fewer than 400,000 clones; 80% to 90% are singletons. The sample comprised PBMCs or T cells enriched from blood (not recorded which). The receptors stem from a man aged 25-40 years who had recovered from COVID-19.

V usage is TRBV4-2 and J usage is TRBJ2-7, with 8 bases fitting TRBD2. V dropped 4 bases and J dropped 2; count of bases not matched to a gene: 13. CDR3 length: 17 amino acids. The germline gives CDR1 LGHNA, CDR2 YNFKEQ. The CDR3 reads CASSRTTSGGSPYEQYF. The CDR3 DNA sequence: TGTGCCAGCAGCCGGACTACCAGCGGGGGTTCCCCCTACGAGCAGTACTTC.

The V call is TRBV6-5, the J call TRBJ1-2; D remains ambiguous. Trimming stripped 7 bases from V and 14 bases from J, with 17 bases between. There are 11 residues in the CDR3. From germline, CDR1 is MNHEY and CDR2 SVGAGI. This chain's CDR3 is CASTLGQVKTF. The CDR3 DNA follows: TGTGCCAGCACCCTGGGTCAGGTCAAAACCTTC.

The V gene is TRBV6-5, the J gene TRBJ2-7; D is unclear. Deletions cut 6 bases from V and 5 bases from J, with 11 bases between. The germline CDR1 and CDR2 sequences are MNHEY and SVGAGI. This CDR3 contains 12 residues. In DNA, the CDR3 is TGTGCCAGCAGCCCGGGTCCCGACGAGCAGTACTTC. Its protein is CASSPGPDEQYF.

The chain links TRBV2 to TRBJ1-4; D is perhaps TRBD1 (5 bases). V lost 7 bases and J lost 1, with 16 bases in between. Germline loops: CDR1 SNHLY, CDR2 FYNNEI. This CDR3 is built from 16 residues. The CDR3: CASKIGALGTNEKLFF. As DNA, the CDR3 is TGTGCCAGCAAGATAGGGGCCCTGGGAACTAATGAAAAACTGTTTTTT.

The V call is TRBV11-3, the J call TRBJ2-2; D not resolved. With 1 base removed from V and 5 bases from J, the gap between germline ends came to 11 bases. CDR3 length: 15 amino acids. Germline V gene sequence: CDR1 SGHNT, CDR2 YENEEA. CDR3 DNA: TGTGCCAGCAGCTTAGGGCAGGTTGAAACCGGGGAGCTGTTTTTT. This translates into CASSLGQVETGELFF.

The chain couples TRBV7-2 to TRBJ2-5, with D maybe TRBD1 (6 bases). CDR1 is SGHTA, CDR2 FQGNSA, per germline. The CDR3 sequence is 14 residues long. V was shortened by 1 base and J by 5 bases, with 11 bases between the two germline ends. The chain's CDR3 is CASSLDRVRETQYF. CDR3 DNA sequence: TGTGCCAGCAGCTTAGACAGGGTCCGGGAGACCCAGTACTTC.

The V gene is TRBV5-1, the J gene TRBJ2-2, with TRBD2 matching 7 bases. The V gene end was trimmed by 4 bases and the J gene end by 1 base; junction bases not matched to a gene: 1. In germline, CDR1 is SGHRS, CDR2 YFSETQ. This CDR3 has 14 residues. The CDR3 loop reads CASSGGENTGELFF. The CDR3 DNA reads TGCGCCAGCAGCGGGGGGGAGAACACCGGGGAGCTGTTTTTT.